The next 20 T cell receptor beta chains were all read from a single sample in a study of radiotherapy plus CTLA-4 blockade in lung cancer. Sequencing used immunoSEQ multiplex PCR; TCRdb keeps in-frame clones, though not all of them. This table holds roughly 62,000 clones, roughly 77% found once. Sequencing was performed on peripheral blood, taken from a patient treated with radiotherapy plus ipilimumab. Source of these receptors: a human donor with non-small cell lung cancer who had a complete response to radiotherapy plus ipilimumab.

This clone has more than one count but fewer than ten. This rearrangement joins TRBV11-2 to TRBJ2-1; D is unclear. The V end was cut by 4 bases, the J end by 2 bases, with 12 bases between. The CDR3 is 15 residues long. Germline V gene sequence: CDR1 SGHAT, CDR2 FQNNGV. For the CDR3, the DNA is TGTGCCAGCAGCTCAGAGAGCCCGGCCTACAATGAGCAGTTCTTC. Protein product: CASSSESPAYNEQFF.

This chain uses TRBV5-1 with TRBJ1-3; D unresolved. Germline V gives CDR1 SGHRS, CDR2 YFSETQ. This CDR3 is 15 amino acids long. Trimming left V 0 bases short and J 0 bases short, with 7 bases between. The CDR3 is CASSLDRSSGNTIYF. The CDR3, as DNA: TGCGCCAGCAGCTTGGACCGGAGCTCTGGAAACACCATATATTTT.

This sequence joins TRBV6-5 and TRBJ1-5; tentative D call: TRBD1 (5 bases). V was cut by 2 bases and J by 4 bases, with 9 bases left in between. The length of the CDR3 is 14 residues. Germline V CDR1 and CDR2: MNHEY, SVGAGI. The CDR3 sequence is CASSYVGENQPQHF. The CDR3 region has the DNA TGTGCCAGCAGTTACGTGGGGGAAAATCAGCCCCAGCATTTT.

The V and J genes are TRBV5-1 and TRBJ2-3, with TRBD2 matching 8 bases. Trimming at V came to 0 bases and at J to 0 bases, leaving 3 bases not matched to a gene. This CDR3 has 16 amino acids. Germline V gene data show CDR1 as SGHRS and CDR2 as YFSETQ. CDR3 region: CASSLEPSGSTDTQYF. CDR3 sequence (DNA): TGCGCCAGCAGCTTGGAGCCTAGCGGGAGCACAGATACGCAGTATTTT.

The chain employs TRBV5-6 and TRBJ2-5; TRBD1 might be the D (6 bases). From germline, CDR1 is SGHDT and CDR2 YYEEEE. The CDR3 loop spans 15 amino acids. Deletions cut 6 bases from V and 4 bases from J, with 19 bases between. CDR3 protein: CASTLGAGERETQYF. Here the CDR3 DNA reads TGTGCCAGCACCCTGGGGGCAGGTGAGAGAGAGACCCAGTACTTC.

About this clone: Other DNA sequences in this sample translate to the same CDR3. The chain uses TRBV4-3 and TRBJ2-3; 11 positions agree with TRBD2. Trimming cost V 0 bases and J 3 bases; bases outside gene matches: 5. The CDR3 totals 17 residues. The germline gives CDR1 LGHNA, CDR2 YSLEER. CDR3 sequence reads: CASSQDRASGGTDTQYF. CDR3 coding DNA: TGCGCCAGCAGCCAAGATAGGGCTAGCGGGGGGACAGATACGCAGTATTTT.

V gene TRBV2 combines with J gene TRBJ2-7; D remains unclear. The CDR3 is 12 residues long. Germline loops: CDR1 SNHLY, CDR2 FYNNEI. With 2 bases removed from V and 6 bases from J, the gap between germline ends came to 8 bases. The CDR3 loop is CASSEIQGEQYV. The CDR3 nucleotides read TGTGCCAGCAGTGAAATACAAGGCGAGCAGTACGTC.

The chain has TRBV18 and TRBJ1-4; no definite D call. The germline gives CDR1 KGHSH, CDR2 LQKENI. The CDR3 is made up of 15 amino acids. Trimming took off 2 bases at V and 5 bases at J, with 12 bases between the two ends. CDR3 amino acids: CASSPKRAGNEKLFF. The CDR3 coding sequence is TGTGCCAGCTCACCAAAGAGAGCGGGGAATGAAAAACTGTTTTTT.

The rearrangement joins TRBV6-4 to TRBJ2-1; TRBD1 is a possible D gene (8 bases). Germline CDR1 MRHNA, CDR2 SNTAGT. The CDR3 sequence is 13 residues long. V dropped 6 bases and J dropped 8 bases, with 14 bases sitting between them. The CDR3 region is CASSRQGRDEQFF. The DNA for the CDR3 is TGTGCCAGCAGCAGACAGGGGAGGGATGAGCAGTTCTTC.

The CDR3 DNA follows: TGTGCCAGCAGCCCTCCCCCGGGACTATCCGGCGCGAAGGCTTTCTTT. It specifies CASSPPPGLSGAKAFF. The rearrangement uses TRBV7-2 and TRBJ1-1; TRBD1 might be the D (5 bases). Between the trimmed V and J ends, which lost 5 bases and 11 bases, there was a span of 27 bases. From germline, CDR1 is SGHTA and CDR2 FQGNSA. The length of the CDR3 is 16 residues.

This chain uses TRBV21-1 with TRBJ2-1; the table's D gene call, TRBD2, was not cross checked with the DNA. TRBV21-1 is a recognized pseudogene. CDR3 length: 14 amino acids. CDR3 nucleotide sequence: TGTGCCAGCAGCCCCCTAGCTAGTGACAATGAGCAGTTCTTC. Translated: CASSPLASDNEQFF.

The V and J genes are TRBV7-2 and TRBJ2-2, with 8 bases that match TRBD2. This CDR3 region has 16 residues. V shed 2 bases, J shed 0 bases, and the junction held 2 bases outside the gene matches. Germline CDR1 reads SGHTA; CDR2 reads FQGNSA. The chain's CDR3 is CASSLTSGANTGELFF. The CDR3 DNA follows: TGTGCCAGCAGCTTAACTAGCGGAGCGAACACCGGGGAGCTGTTTTTT.

This sequence joins TRBV15 and TRBJ2-7, with D tentatively TRBD1 (6 bases). The V end lost 1 base, the J end lost 3 bases, and 13 bases lay between the germline ends. The length of the CDR3 is 15 residues. Germline lookup yields CDR1 LNHNV and CDR2 YYDKDF (reference sequence). The CDR3 sequence: CATSRAVAGVYEQYF. The CDR3, as DNA: TGTGCCACCAGCAGAGCAGTAGCAGGGGTCTACGAGCAGTACTTC.

This chain connects TRBV6-5 to TRBJ2-7; 9 bases agree with TRBD2. The CDR3 contains 14 residues. J was trimmed by 2 bases and V by 7 bases; bases with no gene match: 6. Germline CDR1 and CDR2: MNHEY and SVGAGI. The CDR3 here is CASKPSGNTYEQYV. Here the CDR3 DNA reads TGTGCCAGCAAACCTAGCGGGAACACCTACGAGCAGTACGTC.

The chain carries TRBV2 and TRBJ2-5; 7 bases are a match to TRBD2. Germline CDR1 and CDR2: SNHLY and FYNNEI. The CDR3 sequence is 14 residues long. The V gene end was trimmed by 11 bases and the J gene end by 1 base; junction bases not matched to a gene: 10. CDR3 nucleotide sequence: TGTGCCCGCCCGGGGGGAGCGTTCCAAGAGACCCAGTACTTC. It specifies CARPGGAFQETQYF.

V usage is TRBV30 and J usage is TRBJ2-3, with 12 bases fitting TRBD2. The CDR3 sequence is 13 residues long. V lost 3 bases and J lost 5; bases outside the gene matches: 0. The germline V gene encodes CDR1 GTSNPN and CDR2 SVGIG (reference sequence). The CDR3 loop is CAWRTSGGDTQYF. The CDR3 DNA is TGTGCCTGGAGGACTAGCGGGGGAGATACGCAGTATTTT.

The J gene is TRBJ1-2, the V gene TRBV2, with 10 bases identical to TRBD1. There are 14 residues in the CDR3. Germline CDR1 and CDR2: SNHLY and FYNNEI. Trimming at V came to 6 bases and at J to 10 bases, leaving 11 bases not matched to a gene. CDR3 loop: CASSRQGALGDYTF. The CDR3 coding sequence is TGTGCCAGCAGCCGACAGGGGGCCCTCGGAGACTACACCTTC.

The rearrangement joins TRBV28 to TRBJ1-5, with 11 bases matching TRBD1. Losses at the gene ends were 4 bases for V and 8 bases for J; bases not matched to a gene: 7. This CDR3 spans 15 amino acids. Germline V lookup: CDR1 MDHEN, CDR2 SYDVKM. The CDR3 sequence is CASSSGDRGLKPQHF. CDR3 in DNA: TGTGCCAGCAGTTCTGGGGACAGGGGGTTGAAGCCCCAGCATTTT.

To note about this clone: Other DNA sequences in the sample encode the same CDR3. The chain employs TRBV10-1 and TRBJ2-5; either TRBD1 or TRBD2 may supply D (6 bases each). The CDR3 extends over 13 amino acids. Per germline, CDR1 WNHNN and CDR2 SYGVQD (reference sequence). Trimming left V 4 bases short and J 5 bases short, with 11 bases between. This CDR3 reads CASSAWGAETQYF. The CDR3 region has the DNA TGCGCCAGCAGTGCTTGGGGGGCTGAGACCCAGTACTTC.

The chain links TRBV28 to TRBJ1-2, with a tentative D call TRBD1 (5 bases). In germline, CDR1 is MDHEN, CDR2 SYDVKM. This CDR3 is 15 amino acids long. V shed 2 bases and J shed 4 bases, with 14 bases lying between them. CDR3 sequence: CASSLGGDSVYGYTF. CDR3 DNA sequence: TGTGCCAGCAGTTTAGGTGGAGACAGTGTCTATGGCTACACCTTC.